These 3 T cell receptor beta chains were all obtained from the same sample, sequenced in a study of CD8 T cells in Susac syndrome. Random hexamers were used to reverse transcribe an amount of roughly 0.45 to 1 ug RNA. TCRdb ran MiXCR on the immunoSEQ multiplex PCR reads and lists one entry per CDR3 protein. The sample gives 84,000 or so distinct CDR3 sequences, 94% of which show up once; about 0.94% is in the top ten. Sequencing was performed on CD8+ T cells from PBMCs. Every receptor here comes from a human donor with Susac syndrome.

V is TRBV14 and J is TRBJ2-1; D not certain. The CDR3 loop spans 15 amino acids. V dropped 4 bases and J dropped 0 bases, with 10 bases sitting between them. Germline assignment: CDR1 SGHDN and CDR2 FVKESK. The CDR3 nucleotides are TGTGCCAGCAGCCCCGGACCGAGCTCCTACAATGAGCAGTTCTTC. Protein sequence: CASSPGPSSYNEQFF.

The V call is TRBV24-1, the J call TRBJ1-5; D unclear. Germline V gives CDR1 KGHDR, CDR2 SFDVKD. The V and J ends lost 1 base and 0 bases respectively, with 0 bases between them. This CDR3 is 13 amino acids long. The CDR3 sequence: CATSDFSNQPQHF. CDR3 DNA sequence: TGTGCCACCAGTGATTTTAGCAATCAGCCCCAGCATTTT.

This chain connects TRBV27 to TRBJ2-1; TRBD2 aligns across 10 bases. The CDR3 extends over 16 amino acids. Germline CDR1 reads MNHEY; CDR2 reads SMNVEV (reference sequence). With V trimmed by 5 bases and J by 0 bases, 4 bases remained unmatched. Here the CDR3 reads CASSHASGSSYNEQFF. For the CDR3, the DNA is TGTGCCAGCAGTCACGCTAGCGGGAGCTCCTACAATGAGCAGTTCTTC.